The rows below give T cell receptor beta chains drawn from one sample of a study of blood T cell repertoires in COVID-19. The data were produced by immunoSEQ multiplex PCR, yet TCRdb's version contains in-frame clones alone and is incomplete. This table holds 200,000 to 300,000 clones, 75% to 90% found once. The source material was PBMCs or T cells enriched from blood (not recorded which). These receptors all stem from a woman in her thirties or forties who had been exposed to COVID-19. Each CDR3 is given with its conserved first and last residue. The D gene is left open where the match is weak. Part of the rows lack a size; the others show once, few, many or a class for expanded clones.

v_call,clone_size,j_call,d_call,cdr3_nt,cdr3_aa
TRBV7-2,.,TRBJ2-1,.,TGTGCCAGCAGCTCAGGGAACGCCTACAATGAGCAGTTCTTC,CASSSGNAYNEQFF
TRBV11-3,.,TRBJ2-3,TRBD2,TGTGCCAGCAGCTGGGCTGCAGGGCGGGAGGGCACAGATACGCAGTATTTT,CASSWAAGREGTDTQYF
TRBV6-2/TRBV6-3,.,TRBJ2-1,TRBD2,TGTGCCAGCAGCAAAGGGACTAGCGTGAGGGGGAATGAGCAGTTCTTC,CASSKGTSVRGNEQFF
TRBV7-6,.,TRBJ2-1,.,TGTGCCAGCAGCTTAGACGGGACTCTCTCCTACAATGAGCAGTTCTTC,CASSLDGTLSYNEQFF
TRBV14,.,TRBJ1-1,.,TGTGCCAGCAGCCAAGTAACAGGGATCACTGAAGCTTTCTTT,CASSQVTGITEAFF
TRBV4-2,few,TRBJ1-6,.,TGTGCCAGCAGCCAAGGCAGGGTCAATTCACCCCTCCACTTT,CASSQGRVNSPLHF
TRBV7-3,.,TRBJ2-3,TRBD2,TGTGCCAGCAGCTTACTAACTCCCGGACTAGCGGGAGGGGCAGATACGCAGTATTTT,CASSLLTPGLAGGADTQYF
TRBV18,.,TRBJ2-3,TRBD2,TGTGCCAGCTCACCTCGTGGGACTAGGACCCCGGATACGCAGTATTTT,CASSPRGTRTPDTQYF
TRBV9,.,TRBJ1-1,.,TGTGCCAGCAGCATGGGGCCCCAGAGCACTGAAGCTTTCTTT,CASSMGPQSTEAFF
TRBV25-1,.,TRBJ2-3,.,TGTGCCAGCAGTGGGACTGGGGATACGCAGTATTTT,CASSGTGDTQYF
TRBV19,.,TRBJ1-1,.,TGTGCCACTACGCTGAAACCGAACACTGAAGCTTTCTTT,CATTLKPNTEAFF
TRBV24-1,.,TRBJ1-2,.,TGTGCCACCAGTGTTACAGGGAATTACGGCTACACCTTC,CATSVTGNYGYTF
TRBV9,.,TRBJ2-2,TRBD2,TGTGCCAGCAGCGTAGGGGAGGGCCGAAACACCGGGGAGCTGTTTTTT,CASSVGEGRNTGELFF
TRBV11-3,.,TRBJ2-2,.,TGTGCCAGCAGCTTATTTGTGACAGTGAACACCGGGGAGCTGTTTTTT,CASSLFVTVNTGELFF
TRBV6-4,.,TRBJ2-3,TRBD2,TGTGCCAGCAGTGAACGAGCGGGGGGGGCAGATACGCAGTATTTT,CASSERAGGADTQYF
TRBV30,.,TRBJ2-1,TRBD2,TGTGCCTGGAGCCTATCGGGACTAGCGGGATACAATGAGCAGTTCTTC,CAWSLSGLAGYNEQFF
TRBV15,.,TRBJ1-2,TRBD1,TGTGCCACTGGCAGGGGGCAGGTCCACAAAGGGCTTGGCTACACCTTC,CATGRGQVHKGLGYTF
TRBV4-2,.,TRBJ2-3,TRBD2,TGTGCCAGCAGCCAAGATTTTCGCGGGGGACTTAATACGCAGTATTTT,CASSQDFRGGLNTQYF
TRBV7-9,.,TRBJ1-1,.,TGTGCCAGCACCTGGGGGGACGATGAAGCTTTCTTT,CASTWGDDEAFF
TRBV9,.,TRBJ1-2,.,TGTGCCAGCAGCGTAGGGGGGCTAGGCTACACCTTC,CASSVGGLGYTF
TRBV6-5,.,TRBJ2-3,.,TGTGCCAGCACTTACACTAGCACAGATACGCAGTATTTT,CASTYTSTDTQYF
TRBV28,.,TRBJ1-5,.,TGTGCCAGCAGTCCTCAAATCAGGGTTGGCCAGCCCCAGCATTTT,CASSPQIRVGQPQHF
TRBV18,few,TRBJ2-1,TRBD2,TGTGCCAGCTCACCAGCGTATCTAGCGGATCAGACCTCCTACAATGAGCAGTTCTTC,CASSPAYLADQTSYNEQFF
TRBV15,few,TRBJ1-2,.,TGTGCCACCAGCAGAGATCAGGGTGACTATGGCTACACCTTC,CATSRDQGDYGYTF
TRBV9,.,TRBJ1-1,TRBD1,TGTGCCAGCAGCCAGGGGGTCACTGAAGCTTTCTTT,CASSQGVTEAFF
TRBV6-5,.,TRBJ2-3,.,TGTGCCAGCAGTTACTCGACCAGGGCGGCAGATACGCAGTATTTT,CASSYSTRAADTQYF
TRBV7-2,.,TRBJ2-2,.,TGTGCCAGCAGCCCTGGCGTTGGGCTCGCCGGGGAGCTGTTTTTT,CASSPGVGLAGELFF
TRBV12-5,.,TRBJ1-2,.,TGTGCTAGTACCCCCCCCAGGGAAGATGGCTACACCTTC,CASTPPREDGYTF
TRBV7-2,.,TRBJ2-2,TRBD2,TGTGCCAGCAGACGAATAGCGGGAGGAACCGGGGAGCTGTTTTTT,CASRRIAGGTGELFF
TRBV7-2,.,TRBJ2-7,.,TGTGCCAGCAGCTTGGCTACTGACAGACAATATCCCTACGAGCAGTACTTC,CASSLATDRQYPYEQYF
TRBV7-8,.,TRBJ2-1,.,TGTGCCAGCAGCACCCCGGGGTTTGGGGACAATGAGCAGTTCTTC,CASSTPGFGDNEQFF
TRBV19,.,TRBJ1-1,TRBD1,TGTGCCAGTAGTATTGGGACAGGGTCCCCTCAGGGGGCTGAAGCTTTCTTT,CASSIGTGSPQGAEAFF
TRBV7-9,.,TRBJ1-5,.,TGTGCCAGCAGCTTATCAGGTTCCCCCAATCAGCCCCAGCATTTT,CASSLSGSPNQPQHF
TRBV2,.,TRBJ2-5,TRBD1,TGTGCCAGTCTACGCCAGGGGGCCCAAGAGACCCAGTACTTC,CASLRQGAQETQYF
TRBV4-3,medium-sized,TRBJ1-6,TRBD1,TGCGCCAGCAGCCGCACCGTGGACAGGGGAGGATCACCCCTCCACTTT,CASSRTVDRGGSPLHF
TRBV19,.,TRBJ1-5,TRBD1,TGTGCCAGTAGTATGGGACAGGGGCATCAGCCCCAGCATTTT,CASSMGQGHQPQHF
TRBV21-1,.,TRBJ2-1,.,TGTGCCAGCAGCAAAAAGACTGGCTTTGGTGAGCAGTTCTTC,CASSKKTGFGEQFF
TRBV18,.,TRBJ1-4,.,TGTGCCAGCTCGCCCCTCGCGCGGGCTAATGAAAAACTGTTTTTT,CASSPLARANEKLFF
TRBV5-5,once,TRBJ1-1,.,TGTGCCAGCAGCTTCCCGGGGAGGAGTGAAGCTTTCTTT,CASSFPGRSEAFF
TRBV28,.,TRBJ1-2,TRBD1,TGTGCCAGCAGTTCCGGGGACAGGGGGGGCGGTGGCTACACCTTC,CASSSGDRGGGGYTF
TRBV28,.,TRBJ1-5,TRBD1,TGTGCCAGCAACGCCAGGGGGCGCAGTCAGCCCCAGCATTTT,CASNARGRSQPQHF
TRBV7-9,.,TRBJ2-1,TRBD2,TGTGCCAGCAGCTTAGACGTGGGTAGCGGGAGGGCCCAGTTCTTC,CASSLDVGSGRAQFF
TRBV6-5,.,TRBJ1-5,.,TGTGCCAGCAGTTACTCCAATGGGGGCCCCCAGCATTTT,CASSYSNGGPQHF
TRBV6-1,.,TRBJ2-1,.,TGTGCCAGCAGTGATGGACAGCACTACAATGAGCAGTTCTTC,CASSDGQHYNEQFF